This TCR beta chain was sequenced in a study of T-cell memory formation after mild COVID-19. This clonotype came up a few times. cDNA libraries for TCR alpha and TCR beta, carrying sample barcodes and UMIs, came from 5'RACE with constant-segment primers. TCRdb analysed the 5' RACE reads with MiXCR anew, one entry per CDR3 protein. The table shows fewer than 650,000 distinct CDR3 sequences, with 15% to 20% occurring only once. CDR3 length: 14 residues. Trimming removed 0 bases at V and 0 bases at J, with 9 bases between. Per germline, CDR1 GTSNPN and CDR2 SVGIG (reference sequence). Sequencing was done on a sample of PBMCs or a T cell subset sorted from them (not recorded which). This TCR derives from an adult woman who had mild COVID-19 (a few samples of this study predate the infection). Cell type and time point are not known. This rearrangement joins TRBV30 to TRBJ2-7, with D unclear. The CDR3 coding sequence is TGTGCCTGGAGTGTGGCAGGCCTCTCCTACGAGCAGTACTTC. Its translation: CAWSVAGLSYEQYF. Filled out from reference TRBV30 and TRBJ2-7, the complete variable domain reads SQTIHQWPATLVQPVGSPLSLECTVEGTSNPNLYWYRQAAGRGLQLLFYSVGIGQISSEVPQNLSASRPQDRQFILSSKKLLLSDSGFYLCAWSVAGLSYEQYFGPGTRLTVT.